The present entry profiles one T cell receptor (beta chain) with its context. Just one base apart from a much larger clone, this may be a read error. The sample comes from a study of T cells after yellow fever vaccination. Findings and caveats of the study: Although most clonotypes did not, a small share appeared in both CD4 and CD8 compartments. At day 0, almost all vaccine-responding clonotypes escaped detection in the sorted memory subsets. Among primary-vaccination clones, most reappeared after the booster, at roughly 95% for CD4 and about 90% for CD8.

CDR1 is DFQATT, CDR2 SNEGSKA, per germline (reference sequence). The trim removed 7 bases at V and 7 bases at J, leaving 10 bases unmatched. The CDR3 spans 13 residues. As TCR cDNA was made by 5'RACE template switching, a universal primer site and UMIs were added. One entry per CDR3 protein results from TCRdb running MiXCR on the 5' RACE reads. The repertoire has 30,000 or so distinct CDR3 sequences, approximately 6% of them found once; the top ten carry 20% to 30%. This chain joins TRBV20-1 and TRBJ1-5; TRBD1 aligns across 7 bases. This TCR derives from a man aged 25-45 years who received the YFV17D yellow fever vaccine. The input for sequencing was PBMCs, either bulk or a sorted T-cell subset (CD4+, CD8+, memory, or dextramer-sorted; not recorded which), taken on the day of the yellow fever booster vaccination. CDR3: CSGSTGPKQPQHF. CDR3 DNA: TGCAGTGGCTCGACAGGGCCCAAACAGCCCCAGCATTTT.